These T cell receptor beta chains were read from a single sample in a study of blood T cell repertoires in COVID-19. The table came from immunoSEQ multiplex PCR; TCRdb's copy has only in-frame clones and leaves some out. Here the sample spans about 270,000 clones, around nine tenths being singletons. The sequenced sample consisted of PBMCs or T cells enriched from blood (not recorded which). The receptors here all came from a woman younger than 30 who had recovered from COVID-19. The CDR3 runs from the conserved cysteine through the conserved F or W. D genes are given only for firm matches. Where a row states a size, it is once, few, many or the class of an expanded clone; other rows omit it.

d_call clone_size j_call v_call cdr3_aa cdr3_nt
- - TRBJ2-7 TRBV12-5 CASGLVRQGRIYEQYF TGTGCTAGTGGTTTGGTACGGCAGGGGAGAATCTACGAGCAGTACTTC
- - TRBJ2-7 TRBV6-4 CASSDRDSYEQYF TGTGCCAGCAGTGACAGAGACTCCTACGAGCAGTACTTC
- - TRBJ1-1 TRBV28 CASSPPGRGTEAFF TGTGCCAGCAGTCCCCCGGGCCGGGGAACTGAAGCTTTCTTT
TRBD1 - TRBJ1-2 TRBV30 CAWNRGQVYGYTF TGTGCCTGGAATAGAGGACAGGTATATGGCTACACCTTC
TRBD2 - TRBJ2-7 TRBV3-1/TRBV3-2 CASSQDGDYPYEQYF TGTGCCAGCAGCCAAGACGGGGACTACCCCTACGAGCAGTACTTC
- - TRBJ1-1 TRBV29-1 CSVVGGITEAFF TGCAGCGTTGTCGGGGGAATCACTGAAGCTTTCTTT
- - TRBJ2-4 TRBV18 CASSPAGSQNIQYF TGTGCCAGCTCACCCGCAGGGTCCCAAAACATTCAGTACTTC
- - TRBJ1-6 TRBV27 CASSFVLNSPLHF TGTGCCAGCAGTTTTGTACTGAATTCACCCCTCCACTTT
- - TRBJ2-1 TRBV19 CASSIRVNSYNEQFF TGTGCCAGTAGTATTCGAGTAAACTCCTACAATGAGCAGTTCTTC
- few TRBJ1-2 TRBV5-6 CASSLARNYGYTF TGTGCCAGCAGCTTGGCCAGAAACTATGGCTACACCTTC
- - TRBJ2-7 TRBV7-8 CASSFGVSYKGEQYF TGTGCCAGCAGCTTCGGGGTCAGCTATAAGGGCGAGCAGTACTTC
TRBD2 - TRBJ2-1 TRBV18 CASSSELAGGHEQFF TGTGCCAGCTCATCTGAATTAGCGGGGGGCCATGAGCAGTTCTTC
- - TRBJ2-1 TRBV13 CASSSPQGVYNEQFF TGTGCCAGCAGCTCCCCCCAAGGGGTGTACAATGAGCAGTTCTTC
- - TRBJ2-1 TRBV4-1 CASSQVADEQFF TGCGCCAGCAGCCAGGTAGCGGATGAGCAGTTCTTC
- - TRBJ1-2 TRBV27 CASSLFGQTLGPGYTF TGTGCCAGCAGTTTATTCGGACAGACCCTAGGGCCTGGCTACACCTTC
- - TRBJ1-2 TRBV3-1/TRBV3-2 CASSSFGVNYGYTF TGTGCCAGCAGCTCGTTCGGGGTTAACTATGGCTACACCTTC
TRBD2 - TRBJ2-3 TRBV10-3 CAASLAGGATDTQYF TGTGCCGCCTCTCTGGCGGGGGGGGCCACAGATACGCAGTATTTT
- - TRBJ2-7 TRBV27 CASSPRGTYEQYF TGTGCCAGCAGCCCCAGGGGTACCTACGAGCAGTACTTC
TRBD1 - TRBJ1-2 TRBV6-5 CASSYTGTGSDGYTF TGTGCCAGCAGTTACACCGGGACAGGGTCTGATGGCTACACCTTC
- once TRBJ2-2 TRBV3-1/TRBV3-2 CASSLLRGNTGELFF TGTGCCAGCAGCCTTCTAAGGGGCAACACCGGGGAGCTGTTTTTT
- - TRBJ1-2 TRBV7-2 CASNPDSRSNYGYTF TGTGCCAGCAACCCCGACAGTAGAAGTAACTATGGCTACACCTTC
TRBD2 - TRBJ2-3 TRBV11-2 CASSLGPSSGGTDTQYF TGTGCCAGCAGCTTGGGCCCGTCGAGCGGGGGCACAGATACGCAGTATTTT
- - TRBJ1-2 TRBV19 CASSRPRADDYGYTF TGTGCCAGTAGTAGACCCAGGGCCGACGACTATGGCTACACCTTC
- - TRBJ1-1 TRBV18 CASSTLGGAFF TGTGCCAGCTCAACTTTGGGGGGAGCTTTCTTT
TRBD2 - TRBJ2-1 TRBV4-1 CASRGLAGELSSYNEQFF TGCGCCAGCAGGGGGCTAGCGGGAGAACTTAGCTCCTACAATGAGCAGTTCTTC
- - TRBJ2-3 TRBV11-2 CASSLEPRGTDTQYF TGTGCCAGCAGCTTAGAACCGAGGGGGACAGATACGCAGTATTTT
TRBD2 - TRBJ2-1 TRBV6-2/TRBV6-3 CASSYSTTSGYNEQFF TGTGCCAGCAGTTACTCGACGACTAGCGGTTACAATGAGCAGTTCTTC
- - TRBJ1-3 TRBV19 CASSTGNSGNTIYF TGTGCCAGTAGTACCGGGAACTCTGGAAACACCATATATTTT
TRBD1 - TRBJ1-5 TRBV7-2 CASSHGTVESQPQHF TGTGCCAGCAGCCACGGGACAGTTGAGAGTCAGCCCCAGCATTTT
- - TRBJ2-1 TRBV18 CASSPLPSGEVYNEQFF TGTGCCAGCTCACCCTTACCCTCGGGGGAGGTATACAATGAGCAGTTCTTC
- - TRBJ1-5 TRBV5-1 CASSVSPGAQPQHF TGCGCCAGCAGCGTTTCCCCAGGGGCTCAGCCCCAGCATTTT
- - TRBJ1-1 TRBV2 CATWDTWNTEAFF TGTGCCACCTGGGACACCTGGAACACTGAAGCTTTCTTT
TRBD1 once TRBJ2-7 TRBV19 CASSKGDSLSYEQYF TGTGCCAGTAGTAAAGGGGACAGTCTTTCCTACGAGCAGTACTTC
- - TRBJ2-5 TRBV30 CAWRQQETQYF TGTGCCTGGAGGCAGCAAGAGACCCAGTACTTC
- - TRBJ1-2 TRBV6-5 CASSYRQFNYGYTF TGTGCCAGCAGTTACCGACAGTTTAACTATGGCTACACCTTC
- - TRBJ2-1 TRBV21-1 CASSKGGERRYNEQFF TGTGCCAGCAGCAAAGGGGGGGAGCGGCGATACAATGAGCAGTTCTTC
TRBD1 - TRBJ1-2 TRBV11-2 CASSSDRGRGYTF TGTGCCAGCAGCTCCGACAGGGGGCGAGGCTACACCTTC
- - TRBJ1-4 TRBV11-3 CASSLGAGNLEKLFF TGTGCCAGCAGCTTAGGGGCAGGAAATCTGGAAAAACTGTTTTTT
- - TRBJ2-3 TRBV7-8 CASRLRPGLALPDTQYF TGTGCCAGCAGACTCAGACCGGGACTGGCCCTGCCAGATACGCAGTATTTT
- - TRBJ2-7 TRBV11-3 CASSPSPGFTYEQYF TGTGCCAGCAGCCCCTCTCCCGGGTTTACCTACGAGCAGTACTTC